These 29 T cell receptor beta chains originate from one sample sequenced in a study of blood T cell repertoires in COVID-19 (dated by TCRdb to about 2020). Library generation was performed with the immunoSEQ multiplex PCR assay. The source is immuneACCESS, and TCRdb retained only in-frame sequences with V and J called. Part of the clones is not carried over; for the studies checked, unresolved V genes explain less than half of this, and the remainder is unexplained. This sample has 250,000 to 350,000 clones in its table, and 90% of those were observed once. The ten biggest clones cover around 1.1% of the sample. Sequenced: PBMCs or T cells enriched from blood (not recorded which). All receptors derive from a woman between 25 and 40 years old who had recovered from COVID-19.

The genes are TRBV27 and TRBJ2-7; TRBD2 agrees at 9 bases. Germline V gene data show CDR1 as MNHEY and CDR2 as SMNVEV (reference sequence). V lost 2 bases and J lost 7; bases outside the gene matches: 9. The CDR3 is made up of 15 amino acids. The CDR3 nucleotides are TGTGCCAGCAGTTTAGCGGGAGGGCCCCTCTGGGAGCAGTACTTC. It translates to CASSLAGGPLWEQYF.

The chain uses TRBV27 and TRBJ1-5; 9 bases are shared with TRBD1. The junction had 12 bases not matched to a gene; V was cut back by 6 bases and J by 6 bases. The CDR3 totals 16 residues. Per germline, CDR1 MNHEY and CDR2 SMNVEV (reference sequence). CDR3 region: CASSTLAGQGSQPQHF. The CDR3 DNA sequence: TGTGCCAGCAGCACCCTTGCGGGACAGGGAAGTCAGCCCCAGCATTTT.

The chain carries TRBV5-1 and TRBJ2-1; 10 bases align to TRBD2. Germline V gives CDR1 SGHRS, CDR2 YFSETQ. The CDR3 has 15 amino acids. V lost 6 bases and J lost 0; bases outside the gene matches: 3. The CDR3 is CASKPSGSSYNEQFF. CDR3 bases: TGCGCCAGCAAGCCTAGCGGGAGCTCCTACAATGAGCAGTTCTTC.

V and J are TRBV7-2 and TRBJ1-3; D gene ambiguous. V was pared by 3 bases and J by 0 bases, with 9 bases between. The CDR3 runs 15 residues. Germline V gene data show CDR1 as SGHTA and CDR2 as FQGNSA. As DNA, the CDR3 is TGTGCCAGCAGCTTGTGGCAGGCCTCTGGAAACACCATATATTTT. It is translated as CASSLWQASGNTIYF.

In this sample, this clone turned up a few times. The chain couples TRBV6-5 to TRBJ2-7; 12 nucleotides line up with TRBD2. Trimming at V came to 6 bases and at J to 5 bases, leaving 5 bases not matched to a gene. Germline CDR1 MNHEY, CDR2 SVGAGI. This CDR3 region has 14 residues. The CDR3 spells CASRTSGSRDEQYF. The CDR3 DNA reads TGTGCCAGCAGGACTAGCGGGAGTCGGGACGAGCAGTACTTC.

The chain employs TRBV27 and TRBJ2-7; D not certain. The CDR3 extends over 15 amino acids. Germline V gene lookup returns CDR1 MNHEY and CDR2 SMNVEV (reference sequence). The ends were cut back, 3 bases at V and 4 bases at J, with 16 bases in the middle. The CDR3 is CASSFTAVGGYEQYF. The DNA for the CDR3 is TGTGCCAGCAGTTTTACGGCGGTGGGTGGATACGAGCAGTACTTC.

Here the CDR3 reads CASSFPGGSYNEQFF. The CDR3 nucleotides read TGTGCCAGCAGCTTCCCGGGAGGTTCGTACAATGAGCAGTTCTTC. The chain has TRBV5-4 and TRBJ2-1, with 7 bases that match TRBD2. The CDR3 runs 15 residues. Germline lookup yields CDR1 SGHNT and CDR2 YYREEE (reference sequence). With 2 bases clipped from V and 4 bases from J, the junction kept 6 bases outside the gene matches.

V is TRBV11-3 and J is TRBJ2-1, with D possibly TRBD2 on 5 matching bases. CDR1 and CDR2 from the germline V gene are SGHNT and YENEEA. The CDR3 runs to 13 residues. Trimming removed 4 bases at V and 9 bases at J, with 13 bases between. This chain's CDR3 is CASSSRGSVEQFF. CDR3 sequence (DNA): TGTGCCAGCAGCTCTCGCGGGTCCGTTGAGCAGTTCTTC.

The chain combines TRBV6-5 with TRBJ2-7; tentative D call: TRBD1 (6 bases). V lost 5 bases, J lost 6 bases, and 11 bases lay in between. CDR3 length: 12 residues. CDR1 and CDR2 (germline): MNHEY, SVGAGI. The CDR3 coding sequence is TGTGCCAGCAGTAAAACAGGGCCCGAGCAGTACTTC. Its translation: CASSKTGPEQYF.

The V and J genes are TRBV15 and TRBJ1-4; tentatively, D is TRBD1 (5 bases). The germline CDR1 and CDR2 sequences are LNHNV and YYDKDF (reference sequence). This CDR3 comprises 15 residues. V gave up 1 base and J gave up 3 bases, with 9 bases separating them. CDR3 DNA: TGTGCCACCAGCAGAGCAGGGTACGCTAATGAAAAACTGTTTTTT. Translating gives CATSRAGYANEKLFF.

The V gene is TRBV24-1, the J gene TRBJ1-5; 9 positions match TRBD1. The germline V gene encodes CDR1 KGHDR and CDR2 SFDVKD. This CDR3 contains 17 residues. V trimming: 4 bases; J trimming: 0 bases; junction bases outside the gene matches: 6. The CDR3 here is CATSDTGQGYSNQPQHF. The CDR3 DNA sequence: TGTGCCACCAGTGACACGGGACAGGGTTATAGCAATCAGCCCCAGCATTTT.

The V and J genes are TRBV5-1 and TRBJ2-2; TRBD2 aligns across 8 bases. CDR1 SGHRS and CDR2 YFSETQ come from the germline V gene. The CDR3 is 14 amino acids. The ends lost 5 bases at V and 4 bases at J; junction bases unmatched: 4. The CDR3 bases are TGCGCCAGCAGTCGACTAGCGAGCACCGGGGAGCTGTTTTTT. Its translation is CASSRLASTGELFF.

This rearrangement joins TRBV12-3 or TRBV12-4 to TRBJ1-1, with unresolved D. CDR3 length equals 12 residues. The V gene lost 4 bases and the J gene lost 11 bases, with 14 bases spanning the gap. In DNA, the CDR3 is TGTGCCAGCAGTTCCCCGATCGTAGAGGCTTTCTTT. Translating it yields CASSSPIVEAFF.

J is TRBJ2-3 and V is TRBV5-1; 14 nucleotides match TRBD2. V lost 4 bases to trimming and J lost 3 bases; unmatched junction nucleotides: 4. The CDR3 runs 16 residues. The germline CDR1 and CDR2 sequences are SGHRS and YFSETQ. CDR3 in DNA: TGCGCCAGCAGCCAGGGGACTAGCGGGAGTACAGATACGCAGTATTTT. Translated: CASSQGTSGSTDTQYF.

The CDR3 coding sequence is TGTGCCAGCAGTGAAGGTGGAGGGCTAGCGGGGACGAACACCGGGGAGCTGTTTTTT. As protein: CASSEGGGLAGTNTGELFF. The V gene is TRBV2, the J gene TRBJ2-2, with TRBD2 matching 9 bases. Germline loops: CDR1 SNHLY, CDR2 FYNNEI. The CDR3 has 19 amino acids. V lost 1 base and J lost 0; bases outside the gene matches: 9.

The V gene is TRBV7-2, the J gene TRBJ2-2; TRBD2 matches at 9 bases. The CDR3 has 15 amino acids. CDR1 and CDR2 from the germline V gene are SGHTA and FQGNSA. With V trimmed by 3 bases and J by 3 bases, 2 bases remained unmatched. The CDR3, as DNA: TGTGCCAGCAGCTTTGGGACTAGCTACACCGGGGAGCTGTTTTTT. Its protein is CASSFGTSYTGELFF.

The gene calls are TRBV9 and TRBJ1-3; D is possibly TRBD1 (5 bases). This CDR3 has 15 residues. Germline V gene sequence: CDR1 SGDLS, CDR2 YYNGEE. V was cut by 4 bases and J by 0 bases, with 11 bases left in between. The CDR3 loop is CASSPLQGSGNTIYF. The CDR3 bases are TGTGCCAGCAGCCCTCTGCAGGGCTCTGGAAACACCATATATTTT.

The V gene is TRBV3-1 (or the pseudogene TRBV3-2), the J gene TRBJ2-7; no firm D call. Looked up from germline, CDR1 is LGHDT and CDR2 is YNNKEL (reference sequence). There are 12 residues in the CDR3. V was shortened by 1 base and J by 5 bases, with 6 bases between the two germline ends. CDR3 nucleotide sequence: TGTGCCAGCAGCCAAGTTAAGCACGAGCAGTACTTC. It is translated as CASSQVKHEQYF.

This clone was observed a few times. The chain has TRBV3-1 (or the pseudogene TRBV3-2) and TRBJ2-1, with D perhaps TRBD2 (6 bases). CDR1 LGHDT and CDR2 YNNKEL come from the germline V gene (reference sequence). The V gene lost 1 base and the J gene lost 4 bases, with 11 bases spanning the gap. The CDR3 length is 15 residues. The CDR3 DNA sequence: TGTGCCAGCAGCCAAGTACTGGGGGGTTACAATGAGCAGTTCTTC. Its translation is CASSQVLGGYNEQFF.

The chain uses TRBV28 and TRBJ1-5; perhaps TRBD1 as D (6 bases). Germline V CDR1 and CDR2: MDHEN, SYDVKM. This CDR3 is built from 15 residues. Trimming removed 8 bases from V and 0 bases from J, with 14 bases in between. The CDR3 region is CASAPDSNSNQPQHF. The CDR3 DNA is TGTGCCAGCGCCCCGGACAGTAATAGCAATCAGCCCCAGCATTTT.

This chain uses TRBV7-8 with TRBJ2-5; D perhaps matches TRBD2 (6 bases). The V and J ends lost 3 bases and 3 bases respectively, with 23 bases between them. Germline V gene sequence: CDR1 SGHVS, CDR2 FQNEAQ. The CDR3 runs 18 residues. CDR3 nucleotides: TGTGCCAGCAGCTTGGGGGGTGGAGGGATGAGCCATAAAGAGACCCAGTACTTC. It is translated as CASSLGGGGMSHKETQYF.

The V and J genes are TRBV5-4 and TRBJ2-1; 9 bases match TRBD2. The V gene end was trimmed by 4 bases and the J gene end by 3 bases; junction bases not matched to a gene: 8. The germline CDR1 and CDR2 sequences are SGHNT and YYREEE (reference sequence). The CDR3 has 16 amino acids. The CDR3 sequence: CASSPPTSGFYNEQFF. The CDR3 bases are TGTGCCAGCAGCCCCCCGACTAGCGGATTCTACAATGAGCAGTTCTTC. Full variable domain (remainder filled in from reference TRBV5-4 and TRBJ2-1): ETGVTQSPTHLIKTRGQQVTLRCSSQSGHNTVSWYQQALGQGPQFIFQYYREEENGRGNFPPRFSGLQFPNYSSELNVNALELDDSALYLCASSPPTSGFYNEQFFGPGTRLTVL.

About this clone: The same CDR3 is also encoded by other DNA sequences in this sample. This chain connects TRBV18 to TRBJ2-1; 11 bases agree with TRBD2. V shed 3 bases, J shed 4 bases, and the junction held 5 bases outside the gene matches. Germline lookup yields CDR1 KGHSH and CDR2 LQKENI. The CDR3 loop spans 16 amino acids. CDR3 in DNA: TGTGCCAGCTCACCCCCGGGACTAGCGGCTTACAATGAGCAGTTCTTC. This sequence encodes CASSPPGLAAYNEQFF. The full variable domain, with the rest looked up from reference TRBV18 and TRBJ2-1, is NAGVMQNPRHLVRRRGQEARLRCSPMKGHSHVYWYRQLPEEGLKFMVYLQKENIIDESGMPKERFSAEFPKEGPSILRIQQVVRGDSAAYFCASSPPGLAAYNEQFFGPGTRLTVL.

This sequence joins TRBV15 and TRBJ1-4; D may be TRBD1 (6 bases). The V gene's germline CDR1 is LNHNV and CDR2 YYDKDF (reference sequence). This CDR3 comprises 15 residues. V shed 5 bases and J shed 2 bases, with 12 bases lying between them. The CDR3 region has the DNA TGTGCCACCAGCGGCGAACAGGGTACTAATGAAAAACTGTTTTTT. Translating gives CATSGEQGTNEKLFF. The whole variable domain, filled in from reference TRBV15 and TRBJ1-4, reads DAMVIQNPRYQVTQFGKPVTLSCSQTLNHNVMYWYQQKSSQAPKLLFHYYDKDFNNEADTPDNFQSRRPNTSFCFLDIRSPGLGDTAMYLCATSGEQGTNEKLFFGSGTQLSVL.

The CDR3 DNA reads TGTGCCAGCAGCGCTAGCGTCGGCGGGAGCTACGAGCAGTACTTC. It specifies CASSASVGGSYEQYF. V gene TRBV7-2 combines with J gene TRBJ2-7; TRBD2 matches at 7 bases. CDR3 length equals 15 residues. J was trimmed by 3 bases and V by 5 bases; bases with no gene match: 10. Per the germline V gene, CDR1 is SGHTA and CDR2 is FQGNSA.

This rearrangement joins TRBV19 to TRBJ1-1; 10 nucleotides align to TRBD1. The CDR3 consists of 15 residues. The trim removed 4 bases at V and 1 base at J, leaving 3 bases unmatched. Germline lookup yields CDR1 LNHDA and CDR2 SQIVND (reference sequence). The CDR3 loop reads CASSRGQGWNTEAFF. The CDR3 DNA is TGTGCCAGTAGTAGGGGACAGGGGTGGAACACTGAAGCTTTCTTT.

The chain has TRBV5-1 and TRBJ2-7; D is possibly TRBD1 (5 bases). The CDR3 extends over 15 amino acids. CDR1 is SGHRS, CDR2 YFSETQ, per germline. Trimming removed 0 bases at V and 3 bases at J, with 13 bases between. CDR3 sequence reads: CASSLGIGEGYEQYF. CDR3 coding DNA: TGCGCCAGCAGCTTGGGGATAGGGGAAGGCTACGAGCAGTACTTC.

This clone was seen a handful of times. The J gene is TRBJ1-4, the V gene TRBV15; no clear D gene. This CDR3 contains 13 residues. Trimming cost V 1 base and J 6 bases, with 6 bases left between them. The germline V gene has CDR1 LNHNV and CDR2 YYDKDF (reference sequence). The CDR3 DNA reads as TGTGCCACCAGCAGAGGACTAGATGAAAAACTGTTTTTT. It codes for CATSRGLDEKLFF.

The CDR3 loop reads CAWSRGVSYNEQFF. CDR3 DNA sequence: TGTGCCTGGAGTCGAGGTGTTTCCTACAATGAGCAGTTCTTC. The chain combines TRBV30 with TRBJ2-1; D is uncertain. In germline, CDR1 is GTSNPN, CDR2 SVGIG (reference sequence). Trimming removed 2 bases from V and 1 base from J, with 9 bases in between. This CDR3 has 14 residues.